Listed below are T cell receptor beta chains from one sample, sequenced in a study of shared clonotypes between healthy human individuals. Libraries were prepared by immunoSEQ multiplex PCR; TCRdb keeps only in-frame clonotypes and omits some of them. The sample has roughly 2.2 million clones, under 95% seen once. What was sequenced was naive CD4+ T cells from PBMCs. The receptors come from a man aged 18 to 29 in good health. Some clones in this sample may be carry-over from other donors' samples. Both conserved end residues are part of each CDR3. Fields, in order: V gene, clone size, D gene, J gene, CDR3 protein, CDR3 DNA. D genes are given only for firm matches. Size is stated for part of the rows, as once, few or many counts, or as a class when the clone is expanded.

v_call: TRBV7-3; clone_size: NA; d_call: TRBD2; j_call: TRBJ2-1; cdr3_aa: CASSELAGGAEQFF; cdr3_nt: TGTGCCAGCAGCGAACTAGCGGGAGGAGCTGAGCAGTTCTTC
v_call: TRBV5-6; clone_size: NA; d_call: NA; j_call: TRBJ1-2; cdr3_aa: CASSLVSGWGSDGYTF; cdr3_nt: TGTGCCAGCAGCTTGGTATCGGGTTGGGGCAGCGATGGCTACACCTTC
v_call: TRBV14; clone_size: NA; d_call: NA; j_call: TRBJ1-1; cdr3_aa: CASSQEVWTEAFF; cdr3_nt: TGTGCCAGCAGCCAAGAGGTTTGGACTGAAGCTTTCTTT
v_call: TRBV29-1; clone_size: NA; d_call: TRBD1; j_call: TRBJ2-7; cdr3_aa: CSVEGQSSSEQYF; cdr3_nt: TGCAGCGTTGAGGGACAGTCCTCGAGCGAGCAGTACTTC
v_call: TRBV27; clone_size: few; d_call: NA; j_call: TRBJ2-1; cdr3_aa: CASSRDVEQFF; cdr3_nt: TGTGCCAGCAGCCGGGACGTTGAGCAGTTCTTC
v_call: TRBV5-1; clone_size: NA; d_call: TRBD2; j_call: TRBJ2-1; cdr3_aa: CASSLVPREGKGHNEQFF; cdr3_nt: TGCGCCAGCAGCTTGGTCCCGCGGGAGGGTAAGGGGCACAATGAGCAGTTCTTC
v_call: TRBV6-1; clone_size: NA; d_call: NA; j_call: TRBJ1-1; cdr3_aa: CASSDPTIVKAAFF; cdr3_nt: TGTGCCAGCAGTGACCCGACGATCGTAAAAGCCGCTTTCTTT
v_call: TRBV5-1; clone_size: once; d_call: TRBD2; j_call: TRBJ2-1; cdr3_aa: CASSLEGTSGDQFF; cdr3_nt: TGCGCCAGCAGCTTGGAGGGGACTAGCGGAGATCAGTTCTTC
v_call: TRBV7-2; clone_size: NA; d_call: TRBD2; j_call: TRBJ2-7; cdr3_aa: CASLGTSAYEQYF; cdr3_nt: TGTGCCAGCCTAGGGACTAGCGCCTACGAGCAGTACTTC
v_call: TRBV9; clone_size: NA; d_call: NA; j_call: TRBJ1-2; cdr3_aa: CASSVEDNYGYTF; cdr3_nt: TGTGCCAGCAGCGTAGAGGATAACTATGGCTACACCTTC
v_call: TRBV5-6; clone_size: once; d_call: NA; j_call: TRBJ2-3; cdr3_aa: CASSLPGQSTDTQYF; cdr3_nt: TGTGCCAGCAGCTTGCCGGGACAAAGCACAGATACGCAGTATTTT
v_call: TRBV6-5; clone_size: NA; d_call: NA; j_call: TRBJ2-1; cdr3_aa: CASSRDSNRWGEQFF; cdr3_nt: TGTGCCAGCAGTAGAGACTCCAATCGTTGGGGAGAGCAGTTCTTC
v_call: TRBV30; clone_size: NA; d_call: TRBD2; j_call: TRBJ2-7; cdr3_aa: CAWNRFGTSGSYEQYF; cdr3_nt: TGTGCCTGGAACCGTTTCGGGACTAGCGGGAGCTACGAGCAGTACTTC
v_call: TRBV7-9; clone_size: NA; d_call: TRBD1; j_call: TRBJ1-4; cdr3_aa: CASSLAGRQGNEKLFF; cdr3_nt: TGTGCCAGCAGCTTAGCGGGTCGACAGGGCAATGAAAAACTGTTTTTT
v_call: TRBV2; clone_size: once; d_call: NA; j_call: TRBJ1-1; cdr3_aa: CASRSTGLMNTEAFF; cdr3_nt: TGTGCCAGCAGATCCACAGGGCTCATGAACACTGAAGCTTTCTTT
v_call: TRBV7-3; clone_size: NA; d_call: NA; j_call: TRBJ2-3; cdr3_aa: CASGASPDTQYF; cdr3_nt: TGTGCCAGCGGGGCTAGCCCAGATACGCAGTATTTT
v_call: TRBV21-1; clone_size: NA; d_call: NA; j_call: TRBJ2-1; cdr3_aa: CASSKARGTAYNEQFF; cdr3_nt: TGTGCCAGCAGCAAAGCGAGGGGGACAGCCTACAATGAGCAGTTCTTC
v_call: TRBV21-1; clone_size: NA; d_call: NA; j_call: TRBJ1-5; cdr3_aa: CASSKEGEGSQPQHF; cdr3_nt: TGTGCCAGCAGCAAAGAAGGGGAGGGGAGTCAGCCCCAGCATTTT
v_call: TRBV27; clone_size: NA; d_call: NA; j_call: TRBJ1-3; cdr3_aa: CASSLSREGRNGDSGNTIYF; cdr3_nt: TGTGCCAGCAGTTTATCGAGGGAAGGGCGGAACGGGGATTCTGGAAACACCATATATTTT
v_call: TRBV19; clone_size: NA; d_call: TRBD1; j_call: TRBJ1-4; cdr3_aa: CASSVTGTGGRANEKLFF; cdr3_nt: TGTGCCAGTAGTGTGACCGGGACAGGGGGCCGGGCTAATGAAAAACTGTTTTTT
v_call: TRBV11-2; clone_size: NA; d_call: NA; j_call: TRBJ2-4; cdr3_aa: CASSLVTWVKNIQYF; cdr3_nt: TGTGCCAGCAGCTTAGTAACTTGGGTCAAAAACATTCAGTACTTC
v_call: TRBV13; clone_size: NA; d_call: TRBD2; j_call: TRBJ2-7; cdr3_aa: CASSYSGWREASYEQYF; cdr3_nt: TGTGCCAGCAGCTACTCCGGTTGGCGGGAGGCCTCCTACGAGCAGTACTTC
v_call: TRBV27; clone_size: once; d_call: NA; j_call: TRBJ1-6; cdr3_aa: CASSLLGQDSPLHF; cdr3_nt: TGTGCCAGCAGTTTATTAGGGCAGGATTCACCCCTCCACTTT
v_call: TRBV11-2; clone_size: NA; d_call: NA; j_call: TRBJ1-5; cdr3_aa: CASSLDGSNQPQHF; cdr3_nt: TGTGCCAGCAGCTTAGATGGTAGCAATCAGCCCCAGCATTTT
v_call: TRBV28; clone_size: NA; d_call: TRBD2; j_call: TRBJ2-1; cdr3_aa: CASSSPWGGSYNEQFF; cdr3_nt: TGTGCCAGCAGTTCCCCTTGGGGGGGCTCCTACAATGAGCAGTTCTTC
v_call: TRBV28; clone_size: NA; d_call: TRBD2; j_call: TRBJ2-1; cdr3_aa: CASSLLRSGTRWFF; cdr3_nt: TGTGCCAGCAGTTTACTCCGTAGTGGGACTAGGTGGTTCTTC
v_call: TRBV6-6; clone_size: NA; d_call: NA; j_call: TRBJ2-7; cdr3_aa: CASSLRRAGEQYF; cdr3_nt: TGTGCCAGCAGCCTCCGGAGGGCGGGAGAGCAGTACTTC
v_call: TRBV10-1; clone_size: NA; d_call: NA; j_call: TRBJ2-7; cdr3_aa: CASPTVEFKQYF; cdr3_nt: TGCGCCAGCCCCACTGTGGAGTTTAAGCAGTACTTC
v_call: TRBV28; clone_size: NA; d_call: NA; j_call: TRBJ1-2; cdr3_aa: CASSPGNYGYTF; cdr3_nt: TGTGCCAGCAGTCCGGGGAACTATGGCTACACCTTC
v_call: TRBV10-3; clone_size: NA; d_call: NA; j_call: TRBJ2-1; cdr3_aa: CAISEALVSYNEQFF; cdr3_nt: TGTGCCATCAGTGAGGCGCTGGTCTCCTACAATGAGCAGTTCTTC
v_call: TRBV7-9; clone_size: NA; d_call: NA; j_call: TRBJ1-1; cdr3_aa: CASSQGGLGEAFF; cdr3_nt: TGTGCCAGCAGCCAAGGGGGACTCGGCGAAGCTTTCTTT
v_call: TRBV6-5; clone_size: NA; d_call: TRBD1; j_call: TRBJ1-1; cdr3_aa: CASSPDRGRTEAFF; cdr3_nt: TGTGCCAGCAGTCCAGACAGGGGGAGGACTGAAGCTTTCTTT
v_call: TRBV28; clone_size: NA; d_call: NA; j_call: TRBJ1-2; cdr3_aa: CATLDSTNYGYTF; cdr3_nt: TGTGCCACCCTGGACAGCACTAACTATGGCTACACCTTC
v_call: TRBV6-5; clone_size: NA; d_call: TRBD1; j_call: TRBJ2-5; cdr3_aa: CASSPLIRGRETQYF; cdr3_nt: TGTGCCAGCAGCCCCCTTATCAGGGGGAGAGAGACCCAGTACTTC
v_call: TRBV7-9; clone_size: NA; d_call: NA; j_call: TRBJ2-3; cdr3_aa: CALWGDTQYF; cdr3_nt: TGTGCCCTATGGGGGGATACGCAGTATTTT
v_call: TRBV11-2; clone_size: NA; d_call: NA; j_call: TRBJ2-3; cdr3_aa: CASSSSGYSLWMPQYF; cdr3_nt: TGTGCCAGCAGCTCCTCTGGATATTCACTTTGGATGCCGCAGTATTTT
v_call: TRBV4-1; clone_size: NA; d_call: NA; j_call: TRBJ1-2; cdr3_aa: CASSQLINRAQNYGYTF; cdr3_nt: TGCGCCAGCAGCCAACTTATTAACAGGGCACAGAACTATGGCTACACCTTC
v_call: TRBV28; clone_size: once; d_call: NA; j_call: TRBJ1-2; cdr3_aa: CASSFARAHNYGYTF; cdr3_nt: TGTGCCAGCAGTTTTGCTAGGGCGCATAACTATGGCTACACCTTC
v_call: TRBV28; clone_size: once; d_call: TRBD1; j_call: TRBJ2-4; cdr3_aa: CASSLMGQGYIQYF; cdr3_nt: TGTGCCAGCAGTTTAATGGGACAGGGGTACATTCAGTACTTC
v_call: TRBV7-2; clone_size: NA; d_call: NA; j_call: TRBJ2-3; cdr3_aa: CASSFTRGRSTDTQYF; cdr3_nt: TGTGCCAGCAGCTTCACCCGCGGAAGGAGCACAGATACGCAGTATTTT
v_call: TRBV7-2; clone_size: NA; d_call: TRBD2; j_call: TRBJ2-1; cdr3_aa: CASSPPRGTSGIYEQFF; cdr3_nt: TGTGCCAGCAGCCCCCCCCGCGGGACTAGCGGGATCTATGAGCAGTTCTTC
v_call: TRBV6-5; clone_size: NA; d_call: TRBD1; j_call: TRBJ1-2; cdr3_aa: CASSPADRVHYGYTF; cdr3_nt: TGTGCCAGCAGCCCCGCCGACAGGGTACACTATGGCTACACCTTC
v_call: TRBV18; clone_size: NA; d_call: TRBD1; j_call: TRBJ2-2; cdr3_aa: CASLPSLGQGTGELFF; cdr3_nt: TGTGCCAGCTTACCAAGCTTGGGACAGGGAACCGGGGAGCTGTTTTTT
v_call: TRBV4-1; clone_size: NA; d_call: NA; j_call: TRBJ2-3; cdr3_aa: CASSRTSSTDTQYF; cdr3_nt: TGCGCCAGCAGCCGTACTAGTTCCACAGATACGCAGTATTTT
v_call: TRBV19; clone_size: NA; d_call: NA; j_call: TRBJ1-2; cdr3_aa: CASTIDARDGYTF; cdr3_nt: TGTGCCAGTACCATCGACGCTAGGGATGGCTACACCTTC
v_call: TRBV10-2; clone_size: once; d_call: NA; j_call: TRBJ2-1; cdr3_aa: CASSGSGRFWAYNEQFF; cdr3_nt: TGCGCCAGCTCTGGTAGTGGGAGGTTTTGGGCCTACAATGAGCAGTTCTTC
v_call: TRBV7-2; clone_size: NA; d_call: TRBD2; j_call: TRBJ2-7; cdr3_aa: CASSFTSGSYYEQYF; cdr3_nt: TGTGCCAGCAGCTTTACCAGCGGGAGTTACTACGAGCAGTACTTC
v_call: TRBV28; clone_size: NA; d_call: NA; j_call: TRBJ2-1; cdr3_aa: CASFEGLSYNEQFF; cdr3_nt: TGTGCCAGCTTTGAGGGACTTTCCTACAATGAGCAGTTCTTC
v_call: TRBV5-1; clone_size: NA; d_call: TRBD1; j_call: TRBJ1-1; cdr3_aa: CASSLDRAGTEAFF; cdr3_nt: TGCGCCAGCAGCTTAGACAGGGCAGGCACTGAAGCTTTCTTT
v_call: TRBV5-4; clone_size: NA; d_call: TRBD2; j_call: TRBJ2-1; cdr3_aa: CASSRTSELYNEQFF; cdr3_nt: TGTGCCAGCAGCCGGACTAGCGAGCTTTACAATGAGCAGTTCTTC
v_call: TRBV30; clone_size: NA; d_call: NA; j_call: TRBJ1-5; cdr3_aa: CAWSVRHLGPQPQHF; cdr3_nt: TGTGCCTGGAGTGTACGGCACCTGGGGCCTCAGCCCCAGCATTTT
v_call: TRBV7-9; clone_size: NA; d_call: TRBD1; j_call: TRBJ2-4; cdr3_aa: CASSSGQAFEGAKNIQYF; cdr3_nt: TGTGCCAGCAGCTCTGGACAGGCTTTTGAGGGAGCCAAAAACATTCAGTACTTC